Below are 29 T cell receptor beta chains sequenced from a single sample in a study of T-cell reconstitution after alpha-beta-depleted transplantation in children. Antigen specificity for these receptors is unknown. Findings of the study overall: Two months or so post-transplant, alpha-beta T cells reportedly derived from several hundred expanded graft clones.

TCRbeta library preparation incorporated unique molecular identifiers. TCRdb recomputed calls from the PCR reads with MiXCR, one row per CDR3 protein. The sample holds approximately 30,000 distinct CDR3 sequences, more than 6% seen once. Sequences were derived from peripheral blood, sampled 60 days after TCRalphabeta/CD19-depleted stem cell transplant. These receptors all stem from a child younger than two who had a stem cell transplant for acute myeloid leukemia, so the T cells may come from the graft donor.

This clonotype counts as medium-sized (0.01 to 0.1%). The CDR3 reads CASRGQGVIRDTEAFF. In DNA, the CDR3 is TGCGCCAGCAGGGGACAGGGGGTAATTAGGGACACTGAAGCTTTCTTT. The rearrangement joins TRBV5-1 to TRBJ1-1; 11 bases align to TRBD1. CDR3 size: 16 residues. Losses at the gene ends were 5 bases for V and 3 bases for J; bases not matched to a gene: 9. Germline lookup yields CDR1 SGHRS and CDR2 YFSETQ.

This clonotype was detected ten times or more. J is TRBJ2-7 and V is TRBV5-1; D is unclear. Trimming took 0 bases from V and 0 from J, leaving 4 bases between them. The CDR3 runs to 13 residues. Germline assignment: CDR1 SGHRS and CDR2 YFSETQ. The CDR3 nucleotides read TGCGCCAGCAGCTTGGTAGACTCCTACGAGCAGTACTTC. As protein: CASSLVDSYEQYF.

This clonotype was detected ten times or more. This chain joins TRBV18 and TRBJ2-1; 9 positions agree with TRBD2. The trim removed 3 bases at V and 4 bases at J, leaving 4 bases unmatched. The CDR3 length is 15 residues. In germline, CDR1 is KGHSH, CDR2 LQKENI. CDR3 sequence (DNA): TGTGCCAGCTCACCCGCGGGGGGGGCGTACAATGAGCAGTTCTTC. It is translated as CASSPAGGAYNEQFF.

This clonotype has a count of ten or more. The chain has TRBV4-3 and TRBJ2-4, with 8 nucleotides matching TRBD1. The CDR3 extends over 14 amino acids. V shed 0 bases, J shed 6 bases, and the junction held 1 base outside the gene matches. The germline V gene encodes CDR1 LGHNA and CDR2 YSLEER. The CDR3 spells CASSQDTGGNIQYF. The CDR3 DNA is TGCGCCAGCAGCCAAGATACAGGGGGAAACATTCAGTACTTC.

This clonotype showed up many times. The gene calls are TRBV29-1 and TRBJ2-1, with D perhaps TRBD1 or TRBD2 (7 bases each). The CDR3 sequence is 14 residues long. V lost 7 bases to trimming and J lost 4 bases, with 17 bases between them. The V gene's germline CDR1 is SQVTM and CDR2 ANQGSEA. The CDR3 spells CSGQGGGPYNEQFF. Written as DNA, the CDR3 is TGCAGCGGTCAGGGGGGGGGGCCTTACAATGAGCAGTTCTTC.

This clonotype was seen repeatedly, ten times or more. Written as DNA, the CDR3 is TGCGCCAGCAGCCAAGATCCCGGACAGTTCTACGAGCAGTACTTC. Its protein product is CASSQDPGQFYEQYF. V gene TRBV4-3 combines with J gene TRBJ2-7, with D maybe TRBD1 (6 bases). The CDR3 runs 15 residues. V lost 0 bases and J 3 bases, leaving 12 bases between the germline ends. CDR1 is LGHNA, CDR2 YSLEER, per germline.

In this sample, this clonotype turned up many times. This chain connects TRBV7-6 to TRBJ1-3; D is unclear. V gave up 6 bases and J gave up 12 bases, with 18 bases separating them. CDR1 and CDR2 (germline): SGHVS, FNYEAQ. There are 13 residues in the CDR3. The DNA for the CDR3 is TGTGCCAGCAGGGAGGGAGTCTCTTCGATCATATATTTT. Encoded protein: CASREGVSSIIYF.

This clonotype has a count of ten or more. V usage is TRBV5-6 and J usage is TRBJ2-7, with D possibly matching TRBD1 (5 bases). Per germline, CDR1 SGHDT and CDR2 YYEEEE. CDR3 length equals 13 residues. Trimming cost V 2 bases and J 7 bases, with 13 bases left between them. The CDR3 region has the DNA TGTGCCAGCAGCTTATGGGGCCGCCTTGAGCAGTACTTC. Residues: CASSLWGRLEQYF.

This clonotype appeared many times. This chain connects TRBV7-8 to TRBJ2-1, with 10 bases fitting TRBD2. Germline V lookup: CDR1 SGHVS, CDR2 FQNEAQ. The CDR3 consists of 18 residues. With V trimmed by 1 base and J by 3 bases, 9 bases remained unmatched. CDR3 amino acids: CASSLDSSGGFYYNEQFF. The CDR3 nucleotides read TGTGCCAGCAGCTTAGATAGTAGCGGGGGGTTTTACTACAATGAGCAGTTCTTC.

This clonotype was found many times. The V and J genes are TRBV12-3 or TRBV12-4 and TRBJ2-7; D gene uncertain. With 4 bases removed from V and 4 bases from J, the gap between germline ends came to 8 bases. The CDR3 is 12 residues long. Here the CDR3 DNA reads TGTGCCAGCAGTTACGACGGTTACGAGCAGTACTTC. It is translated as CASSYDGYEQYF.

This clonotype was recorded a few times. V usage is TRBV27 and J usage is TRBJ1-1; the D gene is possibly TRBD1 (6 bases). V dropped 5 bases and J dropped 2 bases, with 15 bases sitting between them. The CDR3 has 15 amino acids. Germline V gene data show CDR1 as MNHEY and CDR2 as SMNVEV (reference sequence). The CDR3 bases are TGTGCCAGCAGTCGGCCGGGACACCTAAACACTGAAGCTTTCTTT. Its translation is CASSRPGHLNTEAFF.

This clonotype was observed at least ten times. The V gene is TRBV6-2 or TRBV6-3, the J gene TRBJ2-1; perhaps TRBD2 as D (5 bases). Germline V CDR1 and CDR2: MNHEY, SVGEGT. The CDR3 runs 16 residues. Trimming removed 0 bases from V and 3 bases from J, with 12 bases in between. CDR3 bases: TGTGCCAGCAGTTACTCGACGGGGTTCCTCTACAATGAGCAGTTCTTC. It codes for CASSYSTGFLYNEQFF.

This clonotype was counted only a few times. The CDR3 loop reads CASSFRGQGTWNTEAFF. The CDR3 DNA is TGTGCCAGCTCTTTCAGGGGACAGGGCACCTGGAACACTGAAGCTTTCTTT. The chain couples TRBV27 to TRBJ1-1; 9 bases map to TRBD1. After removal of 8 bases from V and 1 base from J, the junction contained 14 bases not matched to a gene. The CDR3 totals 17 residues. Germline-derived CDR1 and CDR2 are MNHEY and SMNVEV (reference sequence).

There are many counts of this clonotype. CDR3: CASRQWGNETQYF. The CDR3 DNA reads TGTGCCAGCAGACAATGGGGGAATGAGACCCAGTACTTC. The rearrangement uses TRBV27 and TRBJ2-5; tentatively, D is TRBD1 or TRBD2 (5 bases each). This CDR3 has 13 amino acids. CDR1 is MNHEY, CDR2 SMNVEV, per germline (reference sequence). Trimming took off 6 bases at V and 5 bases at J, with 13 bases between the two ends.

This clonotype was detected ten times or more. The rearrangement joins TRBV7-9 to TRBJ2-3, with D tentatively TRBD2 (5 bases). The V end lost 6 bases, the J end lost 4 bases, and 14 bases lay between the germline ends. Germline CDR1 is SEHNR and CDR2 is FQNEAQ (reference sequence). The CDR3 loop spans 14 amino acids. CDR3 region: CASRRRLAPDTQYF. In DNA form, the CDR3 reads TGTGCCAGCAGACGGAGGCTTGCCCCAGATACGCAGTATTTT.

Many counts were recorded for this clonotype. This chain uses TRBV25-1 with TRBJ2-7; D gene ambiguous. The CDR3 is 14 amino acids. Germline CDR1 reads MGHDK; CDR2 reads SYGVNS. V was clipped by 4 bases and J by 0 bases, with 10 bases between them. The CDR3 sequence: CASSGPGSSYEQYF. The CDR3 DNA reads as TGTGCCAGCAGTGGCCCAGGTAGCTCCTACGAGCAGTACTTC.

The sample holds many counts of this clonotype. The genes are TRBV6-5 and TRBJ2-5; tentative D call: TRBD1 (5 bases). This CDR3 comprises 15 residues. V was trimmed by 5 bases and J by 3 bases, leaving 16 bases between them. Germline V gene sequence: CDR1 MNHEY, CDR2 SVGAGI. The CDR3 here is CASSLTADRKETQYF. In DNA form, the CDR3 reads TGTGCCAGCAGTCTTACCGCTGACAGAAAAGAGACCCAGTACTTC.

The chain employs TRBV12-3 or TRBV12-4 and TRBJ2-7; 8 bases match TRBD1. The CDR3 is 13 residues long. J was trimmed by 6 bases and V by 6 bases; bases with no gene match: 7. DNA for the CDR3: TGTGCCAGCAGCTCGGACAGGGCAGGCGAGCAGTACTTC. This sequence encodes CASSSDRAGEQYF.

Ten or more counts support this clonotype. The gene calls are TRBV7-2 and TRBJ2-2, with 7 bases that match TRBD1. Germline V lookup: CDR1 SGHTA, CDR2 FQGNSA. Unmatched junction bases numbered 11, after V lost 0 bases and J lost 7 bases. The CDR3 is 17 residues long. CDR3 residues: CASSLAQDRARGGELFF. The CDR3 nucleotides are TGTGCCAGCAGCTTAGCCCAAGACAGGGCAAGAGGCGGGGAGCTGTTTTTT. Looking up the rest from reference TRBV7-2 and TRBJ2-2 gives the full variable domain: GAGVSQSPSNKVTEKGKDVELRCDPISGHTALYWYRQSLGQGLEFLIYFQGNSAPDKSGLPSDRFSAERTGGSVSTLTIQRTQQEDSAVYLCASSLAQDRARGGELFFGEGSRLTVL.

The table lists this clonotype with many counts. The chain joins TRBV20-1 to TRBJ1-1; D uncertain. The CDR3 runs to 15 residues. Trimming left V 3 bases short and J 3 bases short, with 17 bases between. Germline CDR1 and CDR2: DFQATT and SNEGSKA (reference sequence). This chain's CDR3 is CSASGRLGRDTEAFF. The CDR3 DNA sequence: TGCAGTGCTAGTGGACGTCTTGGGAGGGACACTGAAGCTTTCTTT.

The genes are TRBV20-1 and TRBJ2-5; 8 nucleotides match TRBD1. The CDR3 is made up of 15 amino acids. The V gene's germline CDR1 is DFQATT and CDR2 SNEGSKA (reference sequence). The CDR3 loop is CFATLWDRQKETQYF. DNA of the CDR3: TGCTTTGCTACCCTGTGGGACAGGCAAAAAGAGACCCAGTACTTC.

Ten or more counts support this clonotype. This chain joins TRBV12-3 or TRBV12-4 and TRBJ1-6; D is uncertain. Trimming cost V 3 bases and J 3 bases, with 6 bases left between them. This CDR3 contains 14 residues. The CDR3 loop is CASSFTLYNSPLHF. DNA of the CDR3: TGTGCCAGCAGTTTTACACTCTATAATTCACCCCTCCACTTT.

This clonotype was observed at least ten times. The V call is TRBV28, the J call TRBJ2-1, with 8 bases matching TRBD1. The CDR3 sequence is 14 residues long. V shed 5 bases, J shed 12 bases, and the junction held 12 bases outside the gene matches. The V gene's germline CDR1 is MDHEN and CDR2 SYDVKM. CDR3 bases: TGTGCCAGCAGTGCTCGGGCAGGGGGCATAGGGCAGTTCTTC. The encoded protein is CASSARAGGIGQFF.

Ten or more counts support this clonotype. The chain couples TRBV4-3 to TRBJ2-5; 7 bases match TRBD2. V lost 1 base, J lost 1 base, and 0 bases stayed unmatched. The CDR3 is made up of 14 amino acids. Germline V gene data show CDR1 as LGHNA and CDR2 as YSLEER. The DNA for the CDR3 is TGCGCCAGCAGCCAAGGACTAGCCCAAGAGACCCAGTACTTC. It yields the protein CASSQGLAQETQYF.

In this sample, this clonotype turned up many times. The chain has TRBV20-1 and TRBJ2-7, with 9 bases matching TRBD2. Germline V CDR1 and CDR2: DFQATT, SNEGSKA (reference sequence). There are 16 residues in the CDR3. V lost 5 bases and J lost 1; bases outside the gene matches: 12. CDR3 protein: CSASLAGASPSYEQYF. The CDR3 nucleotides are TGCAGTGCTTCACTAGCGGGCGCTTCTCCTTCCTACGAGCAGTACTTC.

This clonotype was recorded at least ten times. V gene TRBV7-8 combines with J gene TRBJ2-5; 7 bases are a match to TRBD1. J gave up 1 base and V 7 bases, and 9 bases lay outside the gene matches. The germline CDR1 and CDR2 sequences are SGHVS and FQNEAQ. The CDR3 sequence is 15 residues long. The CDR3 region is CASTSGQDVQETQYF. The CDR3 bases are TGTGCCAGCACCTCCGGACAGGATGTCCAAGAGACCCAGTACTTC. Full variable domain (rest looked up from reference TRBV7-8 and TRBJ2-5): GAGVSQSPRYKVAKRGQDVALRCDPISGHVSLFWYQQALGQGPEFLTYFQNEAQLDKSGLPSDRFFAERPEGSVSTLKIQRTQQEDSAVYLCASTSGQDVQETQYFGPGTRLLVL.

This clonotype has at least ten counts. The chain links TRBV7-9 to TRBJ2-7; no clear D. The CDR3 consists of 11 residues. Germline values: CDR1 SEHNR, CDR2 FQNEAQ (reference sequence). Deletions cut 1 base from V and 5 bases from J, with 3 bases between. CDR3 DNA sequence: TGTGCCAGCAGCTTAGGGAACGAGCAGTACTTC. Translation gives CASSLGNEQYF.

This clonotype was recorded at least ten times. CDR3 protein: CASSLTFRGDTQYF. In DNA form, the CDR3 reads TGTGCCAGCAGTCTGACATTCCGTGGAGATACGCAGTATTTT. The J gene is TRBJ2-3, the V gene TRBV12-3 or TRBV12-4; D ambiguous. V lost 5 bases and J lost 5, with 14 bases in between. This CDR3 is 14 amino acids long.

This clonotype was counted at least ten times. The V gene is TRBV29-1, the J gene TRBJ2-7; no firm D call. The CDR3 is 13 residues long. The germline CDR1 and CDR2 sequences are SQVTM and ANQGSEA. V lost 4 bases to trimming and J lost 0 bases, with 10 bases between them. DNA for the CDR3: TGCAGCGTTGTTCAGGCCCCCTCCTACGAGCAGTACTTC. It encodes CSVVQAPSYEQYF.